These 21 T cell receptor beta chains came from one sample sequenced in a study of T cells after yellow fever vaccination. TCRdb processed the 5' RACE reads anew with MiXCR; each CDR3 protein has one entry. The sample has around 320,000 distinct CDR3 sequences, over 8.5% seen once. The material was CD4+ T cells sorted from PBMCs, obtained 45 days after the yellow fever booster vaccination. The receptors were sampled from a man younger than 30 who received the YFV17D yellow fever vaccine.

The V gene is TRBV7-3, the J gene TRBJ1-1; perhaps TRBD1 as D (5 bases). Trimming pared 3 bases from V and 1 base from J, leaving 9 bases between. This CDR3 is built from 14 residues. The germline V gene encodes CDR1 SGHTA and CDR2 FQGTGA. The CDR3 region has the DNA TGTGCCAGCAGCTTCTCGGGGGAGAACACTGAAGCTTTCTTT. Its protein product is CASSFSGENTEAFF.

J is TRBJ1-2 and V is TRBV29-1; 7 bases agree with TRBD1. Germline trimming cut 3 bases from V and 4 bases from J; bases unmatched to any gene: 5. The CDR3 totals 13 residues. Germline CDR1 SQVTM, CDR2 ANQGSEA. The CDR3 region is CSVDKGAGYGYTF. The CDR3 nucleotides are TGCAGCGTTGATAAGGGGGCTGGCTATGGCTACACCTTC.

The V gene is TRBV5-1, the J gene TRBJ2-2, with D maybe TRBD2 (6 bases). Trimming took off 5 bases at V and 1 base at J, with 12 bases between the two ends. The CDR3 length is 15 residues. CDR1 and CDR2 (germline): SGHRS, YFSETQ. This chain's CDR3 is CASSSLRGNTGELFF. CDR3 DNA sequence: TGCGCCAGCAGTAGTCTGCGGGGGAACACCGGGGAGCTGTTTTTT. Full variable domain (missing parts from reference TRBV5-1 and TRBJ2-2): KAGVTQTPRYLIKTRGQQVTLSCSPISGHRSVSWYQQTPGQGLQFLFEYFSETQRNKGNFPGRFSGRQFSNSRSEMNVSTLELGDSALYLCASSSLRGNTGELFFGEGSRLTVL.

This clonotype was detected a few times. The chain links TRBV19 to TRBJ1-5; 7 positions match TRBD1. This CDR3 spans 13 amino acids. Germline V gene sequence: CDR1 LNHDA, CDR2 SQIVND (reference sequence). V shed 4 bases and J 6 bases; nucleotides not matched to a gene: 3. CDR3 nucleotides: TGTGCCAGTAGTAAGGGGGCTCGTCAGCCCCAGCATTTT. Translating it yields CASSKGARQPQHF.

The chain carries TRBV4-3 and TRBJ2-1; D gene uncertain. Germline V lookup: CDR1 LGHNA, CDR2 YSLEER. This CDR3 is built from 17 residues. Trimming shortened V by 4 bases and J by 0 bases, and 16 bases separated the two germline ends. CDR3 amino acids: CASSPSPAHSSYNEQFF. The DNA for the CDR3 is TGCGCCAGCAGCCCCTCCCCCGCCCACAGCTCCTACAATGAGCAGTTCTTC.

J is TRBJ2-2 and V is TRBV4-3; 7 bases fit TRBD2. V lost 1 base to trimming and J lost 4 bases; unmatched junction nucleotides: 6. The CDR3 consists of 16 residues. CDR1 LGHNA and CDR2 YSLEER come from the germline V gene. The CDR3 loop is CASSQGGGVFTGELFF. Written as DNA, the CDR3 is TGCGCCAGCAGCCAAGGGGGGGGGGTCTTCACCGGGGAGCTGTTTTTT.

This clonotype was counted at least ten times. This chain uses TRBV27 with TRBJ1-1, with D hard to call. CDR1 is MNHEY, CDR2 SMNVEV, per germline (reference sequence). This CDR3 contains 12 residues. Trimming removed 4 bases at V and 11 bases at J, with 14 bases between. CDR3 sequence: CASSSIGRSAFF. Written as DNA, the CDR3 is TGTGCCAGCAGTTCCATCGGTAGATCGGCTTTCTTT.

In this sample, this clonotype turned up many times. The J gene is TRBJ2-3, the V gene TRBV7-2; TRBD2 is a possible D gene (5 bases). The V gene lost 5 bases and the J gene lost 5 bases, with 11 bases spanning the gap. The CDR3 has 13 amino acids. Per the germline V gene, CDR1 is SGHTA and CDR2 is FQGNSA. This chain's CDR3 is CASSQSGVDTQYF. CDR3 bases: TGTGCCAGCAGCCAATCCGGGGTAGATACGCAGTATTTT.

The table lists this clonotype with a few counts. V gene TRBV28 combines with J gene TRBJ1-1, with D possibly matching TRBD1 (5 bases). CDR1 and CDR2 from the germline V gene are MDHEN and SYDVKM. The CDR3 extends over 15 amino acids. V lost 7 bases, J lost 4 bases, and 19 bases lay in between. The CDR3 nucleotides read TGTGCCAGCAACCGTGGAAGCGGGGGGAGCACTGAAGCTTTCTTT. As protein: CASNRGSGGSTEAFF.

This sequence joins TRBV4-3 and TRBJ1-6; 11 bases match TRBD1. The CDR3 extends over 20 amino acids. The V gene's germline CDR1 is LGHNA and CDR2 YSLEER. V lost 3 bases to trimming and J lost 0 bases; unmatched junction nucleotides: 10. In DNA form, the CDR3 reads TGCGCCAGCAGCCATGGACAGGGGGCCCGAACTAGCTCCTATAATTCACCCCTCCACTTT. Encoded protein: CASSHGQGARTSSYNSPLHF.

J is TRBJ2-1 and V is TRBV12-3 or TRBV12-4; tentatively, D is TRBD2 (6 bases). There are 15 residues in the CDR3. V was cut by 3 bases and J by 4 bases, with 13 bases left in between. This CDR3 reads CASSFAGTEYNEQFF. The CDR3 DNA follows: TGTGCCAGCAGTTTCGCGGGGACGGAATACAATGAGCAGTTCTTC.

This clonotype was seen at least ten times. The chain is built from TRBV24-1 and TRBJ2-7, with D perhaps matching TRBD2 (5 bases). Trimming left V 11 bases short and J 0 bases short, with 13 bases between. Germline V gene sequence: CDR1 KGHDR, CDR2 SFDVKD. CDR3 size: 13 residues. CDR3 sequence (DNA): TGTGCCAACGGACGGAGGTCCTCCTACGAGCAGTACTTC. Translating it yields CANGRRSSYEQYF.

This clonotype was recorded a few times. The CDR3, as DNA: TGTGCCAGCAGTGGTGGACTAGCCGGCGCAGATACGCAGTATTTT. Translating gives CASSGGLAGADTQYF. This sequence joins TRBV9 and TRBJ2-3, with 8 bases that match TRBD2. Germline CDR1 is SGDLS and CDR2 is YYNGEE. The CDR3 contains 15 residues. V lost 5 bases, J lost 4 bases, and 9 bases stayed unmatched.

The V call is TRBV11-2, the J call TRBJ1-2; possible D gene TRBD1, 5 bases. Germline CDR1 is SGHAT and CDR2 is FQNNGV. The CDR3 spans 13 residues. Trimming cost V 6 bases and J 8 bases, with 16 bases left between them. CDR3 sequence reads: CASRRTAGAGYTF. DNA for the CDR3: TGTGCCAGCAGACGGACCGCCGGGGCGGGCTACACCTTC.

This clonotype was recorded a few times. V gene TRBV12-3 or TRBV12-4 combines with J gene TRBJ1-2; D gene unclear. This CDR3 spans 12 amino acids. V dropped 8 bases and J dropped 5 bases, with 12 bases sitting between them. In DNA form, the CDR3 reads TGTGCCAGCGGAAGCGGGAGATATGGCTACACCTTC. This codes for CASGSGRYGYTF.

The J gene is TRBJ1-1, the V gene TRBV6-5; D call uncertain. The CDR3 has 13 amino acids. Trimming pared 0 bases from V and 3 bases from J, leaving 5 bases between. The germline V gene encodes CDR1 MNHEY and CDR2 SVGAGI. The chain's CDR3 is CASSYSTDTEAFF. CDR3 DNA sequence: TGTGCCAGCAGTTACTCGACGGACACTGAAGCTTTCTTT.

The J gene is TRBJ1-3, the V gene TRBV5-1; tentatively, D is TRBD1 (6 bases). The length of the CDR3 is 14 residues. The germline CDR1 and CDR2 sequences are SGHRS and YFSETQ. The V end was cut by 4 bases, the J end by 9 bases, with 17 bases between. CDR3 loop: CASSEGPGTTTIYF. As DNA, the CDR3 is TGCGCCAGCAGCGAGGGGCCCGGGACAACCACCATATATTTT.

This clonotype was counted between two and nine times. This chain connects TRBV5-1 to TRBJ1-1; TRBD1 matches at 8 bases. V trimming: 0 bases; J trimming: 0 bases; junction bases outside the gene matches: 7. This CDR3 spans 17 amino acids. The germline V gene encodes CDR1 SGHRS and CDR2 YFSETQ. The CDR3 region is CASSLARGRRMNTEAFF. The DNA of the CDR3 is TGCGCCAGCAGCTTGGCCAGGGGGCGCAGGATGAACACTGAAGCTTTCTTT.

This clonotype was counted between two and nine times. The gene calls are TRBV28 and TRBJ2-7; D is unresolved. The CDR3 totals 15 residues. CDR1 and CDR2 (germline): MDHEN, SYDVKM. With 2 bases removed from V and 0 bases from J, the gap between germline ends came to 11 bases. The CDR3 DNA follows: TGTGCCAGCAGTTTAAGTAGGGCCAGCTCCTACGAGCAGTACGTC. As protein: CASSLSRASSYEQYV.

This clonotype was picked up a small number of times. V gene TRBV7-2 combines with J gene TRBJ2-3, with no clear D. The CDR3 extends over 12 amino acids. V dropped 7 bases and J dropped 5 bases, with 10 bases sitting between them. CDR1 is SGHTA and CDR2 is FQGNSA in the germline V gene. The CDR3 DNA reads TGTGCCAGCAAGGCGGAACTAGATACGCAGTATTTT. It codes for CASKAELDTQYF.

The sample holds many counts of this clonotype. This CDR3 reads CASSSTGSDQPQHF. In DNA, the CDR3 is TGTGCCAGCTCATCCACAGGGAGCGATCAGCCCCAGCATTTT. The chain employs TRBV18 and TRBJ1-5, with D possibly matching TRBD1 (6 bases). Germline V gene sequence: CDR1 KGHSH, CDR2 LQKENI. CDR3 length: 14 residues. Trimming shortened V by 5 bases and J by 5 bases, and 13 bases separated the two germline ends.